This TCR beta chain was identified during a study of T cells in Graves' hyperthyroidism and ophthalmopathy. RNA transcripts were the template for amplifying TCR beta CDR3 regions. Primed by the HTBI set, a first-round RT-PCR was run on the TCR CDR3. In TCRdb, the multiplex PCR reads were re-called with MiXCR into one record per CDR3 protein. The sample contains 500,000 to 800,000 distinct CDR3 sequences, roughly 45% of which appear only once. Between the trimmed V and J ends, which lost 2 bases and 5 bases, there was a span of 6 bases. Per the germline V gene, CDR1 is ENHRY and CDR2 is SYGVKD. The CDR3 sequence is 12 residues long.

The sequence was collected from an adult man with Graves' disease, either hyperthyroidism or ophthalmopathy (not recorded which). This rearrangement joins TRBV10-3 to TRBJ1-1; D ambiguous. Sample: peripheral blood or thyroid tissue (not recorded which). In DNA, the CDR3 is TGTGCCATCAGTGAGCTGTGGACTGAAGCTTTCTTT. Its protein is CAISELWTEAFF.